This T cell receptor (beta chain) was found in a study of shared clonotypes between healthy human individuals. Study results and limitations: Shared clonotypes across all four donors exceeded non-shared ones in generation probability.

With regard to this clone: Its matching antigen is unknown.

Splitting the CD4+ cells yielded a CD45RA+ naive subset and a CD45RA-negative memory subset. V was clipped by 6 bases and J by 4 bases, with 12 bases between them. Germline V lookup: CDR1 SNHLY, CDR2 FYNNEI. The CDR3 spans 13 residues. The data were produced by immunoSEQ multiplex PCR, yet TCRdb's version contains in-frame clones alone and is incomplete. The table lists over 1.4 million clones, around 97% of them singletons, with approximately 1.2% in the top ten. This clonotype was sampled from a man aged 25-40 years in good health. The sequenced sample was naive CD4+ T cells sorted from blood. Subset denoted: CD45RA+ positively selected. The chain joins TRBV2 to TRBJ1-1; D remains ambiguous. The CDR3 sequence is CASRGSGFTEAFF. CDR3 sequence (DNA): TGTGCCAGCAGGGGTTCGGGGTTCACTGAAGCTTTCTTT.